The T cell receptor beta chain described here comes from a study of cytomegalovirus exposure and HLA in healthy donors. The PCR contained 60 Vbeta and 13 Jbeta primers. This table comes from immunoSEQ multiplex PCR, and its TCRdb copy is limited to in-frame clones, with some not included. The table records roughly 98,000 clones, less than 80% of them present only once. The CDR3 totals 15 residues. Germline V gives CDR1 MNHEY, CDR2 SMNVEV (reference sequence). Losses at the gene ends were 5 bases for V and 3 bases for J; bases not matched to a gene: 8. The J gene is TRBJ2-7, the V gene TRBV27; TRBD1 matches 9 bases. Source material: PBMCs. The source is a man aged 35 to 55 in good health and CMV-seronegative. CDR3 sequence (DNA): TGTGCCAGCAGTAAATGGACAGGGGAAGGCTACGAGCAGTACTTC. This translates into CASSKWTGEGYEQYF.